This paragraph reports one TCR beta chain. Antigen unknown. This entry is derived from a study of identical twins. MiXCR, run by TCRdb on the 5' RACE reads, gives a single entry per CDR3 protein. The sample holds some 1,600,000 distinct CDR3 sequences, about 32% seen once. Whole-study results and caveats: Twins shared out-of-frame alpha sequences with excess low generation probability.

Only healthy Caucasians were enrolled as donors. CDR3 length: 15 amino acids. Germline loops: CDR1 DFQATT, CDR2 SNEGSKA (reference sequence). V was cut by 1 base and J by 0 bases, with 12 bases left in between. The source material was cord blood. The clonotype comes from a newborn girl in good health. This rearrangement joins TRBV20-1 to TRBJ1-1; no reliable D call. The CDR3 loop is CSARARWHLNTEAFF. DNA for the CDR3: TGCAGTGCTAGAGCCCGATGGCACTTGAACACTGAAGCTTTCTTT.